Listed below are T cell receptor beta chains from one sample, sequenced in a study of response to subunit inactivated influenza vaccine. TCRdb called the RT-PCR reads again in MiXCR, with one record for every CDR3 protein. The sample lists about 190,000 distinct CDR3 sequences; over 13% were seen once. The source was CD8+ T cells sorted from PBMCs, collected around 5 days after vaccination. The receptors were sampled from a man aged 45-65 years who received an inactivated influenza vaccine. The CDR3 runs from the conserved cysteine through the conserved F or W. Fields, in order: clone size, V gene, CDR3 length, J gene, D gene, CDR3 protein, CDR3 DNA. D genes are given only for firm matches. For some rows the clone size is stated as once, few or many, or as a class when expanded; others skip it.

size: many
V: TRBV29-1
length: 13
J: TRBJ2-7
D: .
CDR3: CSVELGQTYEQYF
DNA: TGCAGCGTTGAACTAGGACAGACCTACGAGCAGTACTTC

size: medium-sized
V: TRBV29-1
length: 12
J: TRBJ2-5
D: TRBD1
CDR3: CSVGTAGETQYF
DNA: TGCAGCGTAGGGACAGCCGGAGAGACCCAGTACTTC

size: .
V: TRBV5-1
length: 13
J: TRBJ2-1
D: .
CDR3: CASSLADWDEQFF
DNA: TGCGCCAGCAGCTTGGCCGATTGGGATGAGCAGTTCTTC

size: few
V: TRBV27
length: 14
J: TRBJ1-2
D: .
CDR3: CASSLSHGIGGYTF
DNA: TGTGCCAGCAGTTTATCCCATGGTATTGGTGGCTACACCTTC

size: few
V: TRBV21-1
length: 15
J: TRBJ2-7
D: .
CDR3: CASNPAGGRGYEQYF
DNA: TGTGCCAGCAACCCGGCGGGCGGGAGAGGTTACGAGCAGTACTTC

size: many
V: TRBV29-1
length: 14
J: TRBJ2-1
D: TRBD1
CDR3: CSADYRGQGNEQFF
DNA: TGCAGCGCCGATTACAGGGGGCAGGGCAATGAGCAGTTCTTC

size: few
V: TRBV6-1
length: 15
J: TRBJ2-7
D: .
CDR3: CASSQGTPAYYEQYF
DNA: TGTGCCAGCAGCCAGGGGACCCCGGCGTACTACGAGCAGTACTTC

size: few
V: TRBV4-2
length: 15
J: TRBJ2-1
D: TRBD2
CDR3: CASSQEWREGNEQFF
DNA: TGTGCCAGCAGCCAAGAATGGCGGGAGGGCAATGAGCAGTTCTTC

size: few
V: TRBV7-9
length: 17
J: TRBJ2-2
D: TRBD2
CDR3: CASSSTSGRGNTGELFF
DNA: TGTGCCAGCAGCTCGACTAGCGGGAGGGGGAACACCGGGGAGCTGTTTTTT

size: many
V: TRBV3-1
length: 12
J: TRBJ1-1
D: .
CDR3: CASSQERAEAFF
DNA: TGTGCCAGCAGCCAAGAGCGGGCTGAAGCTTTCTTT

size: few
V: TRBV5-6
length: 15
J: TRBJ1-5
D: TRBD1
CDR3: CASSQTGDSNQPQHF
DNA: TGTGCCAGCAGCCAGACAGGGGACAGCAATCAGCCCCAGCATTTT

size: .
V: TRBV27
length: 13
J: TRBJ2-7
D: .
CDR3: CASSFSQGHEQYF
DNA: TGTGCCAGCAGTTTTAGTCAGGGTCACGAGCAGTACTTC

size: few
V: TRBV9
length: 15
J: TRBJ2-2
D: .
CDR3: CASKPNETPAGELFF
DNA: TGTGCCAGCAAGCCGAACGAAACCCCGGCCGGGGAGCTGTTTTTT

size: few
V: TRBV10-3
length: 14
J: TRBJ2-1
D: TRBD1
CDR3: CAISVGGPYNEQFF
DNA: TGTGCCATCAGTGTAGGGGGCCCATACAATGAGCAGTTCTTC

size: .
V: TRBV12-5
length: 13
J: TRBJ2-1
D: .
CDR3: CASGFGTVGKQFF
DNA: TGTGCTAGTGGTTTCGGGACTGTGGGGAAGCAGTTCTTC

size: few
V: TRBV5-5
length: 16
J: TRBJ2-1
D: TRBD1
CDR3: CASSLEGQGAFNEQFF
DNA: TGTGCCAGCAGCTTGGAGGGACAGGGGGCTTTCAATGAGCAGTTCTTC

size: few
V: TRBV12-3/TRBV12-4
length: 14
J: TRBJ2-7
D: TRBD1
CDR3: CASNSGGTGYEQYF
DNA: TGTGCCAGCAATTCAGGGGGAACTGGCTACGAGCAGTACTTC

size: .
V: TRBV6-1
length: 13
J: TRBJ2-1
D: .
CDR3: CASKRALNNEQFF
DNA: TGTGCCAGCAAACGGGCCCTGAACAATGAGCAGTTCTTC

size: .
V: TRBV15
length: 16
J: TRBJ2-1
D: TRBD2
CDR3: CATSTATAGGSNEQFF
DNA: TGTGCCACCAGCACCGCAACAGCGGGAGGTAGCAATGAGCAGTTCTTC

size: few
V: TRBV4-3
length: 17
J: TRBJ1-2
D: .
CDR3: CASSQGVRALANYGYTF
DNA: TGCGCCAGCAGCCAAGGGGTCCGGGCCTTAGCTAACTATGGCTACACCTTC

size: .
V: TRBV27
length: 17
J: TRBJ1-6
D: .
CDR3: CASSQTPSSSYNSPLHF
DNA: TGTGCCAGCAGCCAAACGCCGTCGAGCTCCTATAATTCACCCCTCCACTTT

size: .
V: TRBV6-2/TRBV6-3
length: 15
J: TRBJ2-1
D: .
CDR3: CASTPFPSSYNEQFF
DNA: TGTGCCAGCACCCCCTTTCCCAGCTCCTACAATGAGCAGTTCTTC

size: .
V: TRBV7-6
length: 13
J: TRBJ2-1
D: .
CDR3: CASSQLAYNEQFF
DNA: TGTGCCAGCAGCCAGCTGGCGTACAATGAGCAGTTCTTC

size: many
V: TRBV5-1
length: 15
J: TRBJ2-7
D: TRBD1
CDR3: CASSSSGTGHYEQYF
DNA: TGCGCCAGCAGCTCCTCCGGGACAGGCCACTACGAGCAGTACTTC

size: few
V: TRBV15
length: 14
J: TRBJ2-2
D: .
CDR3: CATSSHREFGELFF
DNA: TGTGCCACCAGCAGCCACAGGGAATTCGGGGAGCTGTTTTTT

size: .
V: TRBV19
length: 14
J: TRBJ1-2
D: TRBD1
CDR3: CASNRGTAYYGYTF
DNA: TGTGCCAGTAACCGCGGGACAGCCTACTATGGCTACACCTTC